This T cell receptor (beta chain) was retrieved from a study of blood T cell repertoires in COVID-19. Sequencing used immunoSEQ multiplex PCR; TCRdb keeps in-frame clones, though not all of them. The sample lists about 300,000 clones, roughly nine tenths seen once, with 1.8% in the top ten. V was shortened by 3 bases and J by 3 bases, with 2 bases between the two germline ends. The CDR3 extends over 10 amino acids. Germline V gives CDR1 DFQATT, CDR2 SNEGSKA (reference sequence). The sequence derives from a woman aged 25-40 years with COVID-19, enrolled during active disease. The rearrangement links TRBV20-1 to TRBJ2-5; no clear D. Sequencing was done on a sample of peripheral blood. The CDR3 reads CSASEETQYF. DNA of the CDR3: TGCAGTGCTAGCGAAGAGACCCAGTACTTC.